This T cell receptor (beta chain) was observed in a study of early T cells in non-severe SARS-CoV-2 infection. Turning to the study itself: Unsorted whole blood bulk RNA was sequenced, with unpaired chains.

General study points: VDJdb matching skewed toward anti-spike CD8 responses, missing private and CD4 specificities.

Attachment of unique molecular identifiers to individual cDNA molecules was performed. TCRdb independently ran MiXCR on the 5' RACE reads; one entry per CDR3 protein. The data hold about 33,000 distinct CDR3 sequences, with roughly 6% observed a single time. This clonotype was counted ten times or more. Antigen: not known. This CDR3 spans 14 amino acids. The germline gives CDR1 SGHRS, CDR2 YFSETQ. The V segment lost 3 bases and the J segment 1 base; nucleotides outside the gene matches: 3. The sequence was obtained from an adult who was a healthcare worker with PCR-confirmed SARS-CoV-2 infection or an uninfected control (not recorded which). The chain links TRBV5-1 to TRBJ1-2, with 7 bases matching TRBD1. The sample taken for sequencing was whole blood. Written as DNA, the CDR3 is TGCGCCAGCAGCTCGACAGGGTATAACTATGGCTACACCTTC. Protein: CASSSTGYNYGYTF.